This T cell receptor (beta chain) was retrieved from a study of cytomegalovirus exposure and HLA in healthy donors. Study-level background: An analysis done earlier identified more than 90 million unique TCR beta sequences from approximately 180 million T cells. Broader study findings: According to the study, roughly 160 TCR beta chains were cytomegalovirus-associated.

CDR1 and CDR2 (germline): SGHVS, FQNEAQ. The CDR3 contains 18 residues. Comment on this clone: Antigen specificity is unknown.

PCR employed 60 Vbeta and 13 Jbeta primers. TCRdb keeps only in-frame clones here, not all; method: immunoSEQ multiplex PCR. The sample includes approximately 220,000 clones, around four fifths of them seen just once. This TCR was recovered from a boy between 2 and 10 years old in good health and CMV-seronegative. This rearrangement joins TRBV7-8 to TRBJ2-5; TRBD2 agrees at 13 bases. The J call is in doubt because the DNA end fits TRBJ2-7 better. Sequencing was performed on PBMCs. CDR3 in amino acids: CASSLAVRTSGGPYEQYF. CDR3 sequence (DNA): TGTGCCAGCAGCTTAGCGGTCAGGACTAGCGGGGGCCCCTACGAGCAGTACTTC.